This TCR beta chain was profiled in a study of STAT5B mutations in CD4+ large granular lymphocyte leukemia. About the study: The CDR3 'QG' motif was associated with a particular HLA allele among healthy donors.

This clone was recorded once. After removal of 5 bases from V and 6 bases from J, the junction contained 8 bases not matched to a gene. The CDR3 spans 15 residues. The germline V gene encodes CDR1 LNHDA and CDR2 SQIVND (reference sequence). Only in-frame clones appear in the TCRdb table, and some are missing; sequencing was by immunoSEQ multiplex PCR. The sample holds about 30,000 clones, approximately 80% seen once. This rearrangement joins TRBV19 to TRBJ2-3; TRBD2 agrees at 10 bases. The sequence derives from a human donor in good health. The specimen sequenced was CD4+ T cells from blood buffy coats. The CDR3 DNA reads TGTGCCAGTAGTGCCTCAGCGGGGGGGCTGGATACGCAGTATTTT. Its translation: CASSASAGGLDTQYF.